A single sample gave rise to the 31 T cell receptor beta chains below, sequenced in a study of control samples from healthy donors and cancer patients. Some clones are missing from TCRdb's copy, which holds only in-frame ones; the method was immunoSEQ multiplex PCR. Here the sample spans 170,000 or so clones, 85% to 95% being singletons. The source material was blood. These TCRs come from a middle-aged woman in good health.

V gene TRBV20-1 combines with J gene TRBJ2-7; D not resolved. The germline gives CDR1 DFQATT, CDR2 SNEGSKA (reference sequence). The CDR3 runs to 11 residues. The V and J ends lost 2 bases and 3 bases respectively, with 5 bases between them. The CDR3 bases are TGCAGTGCTAGAAGAGACTACGAGCAGTACTTC. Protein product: CSARRDYEQYF.

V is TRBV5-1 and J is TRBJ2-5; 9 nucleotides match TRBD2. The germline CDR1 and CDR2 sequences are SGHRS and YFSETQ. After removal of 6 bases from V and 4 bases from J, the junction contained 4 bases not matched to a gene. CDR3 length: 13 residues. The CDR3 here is CASISGSAETQYF. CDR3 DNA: TGCGCCAGCATTAGCGGGAGTGCAGAGACCCAGTACTTC.

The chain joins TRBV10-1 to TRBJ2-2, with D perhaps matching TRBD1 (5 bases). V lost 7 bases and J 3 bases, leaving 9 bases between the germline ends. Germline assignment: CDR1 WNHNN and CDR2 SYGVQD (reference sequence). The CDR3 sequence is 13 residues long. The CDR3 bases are TGCGCCAGCAACGACAGACACACCGGGGAGCTGTTTTTT. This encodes CASNDRHTGELFF.

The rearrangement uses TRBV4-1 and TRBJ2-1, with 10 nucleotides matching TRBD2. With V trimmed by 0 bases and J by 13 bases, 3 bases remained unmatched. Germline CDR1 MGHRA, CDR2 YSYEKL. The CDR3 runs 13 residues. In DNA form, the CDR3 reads TGCGCCAGCAGCCAAGAGGGGACTAGCGCTCAGTTCTTC. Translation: CASSQEGTSAQFF.

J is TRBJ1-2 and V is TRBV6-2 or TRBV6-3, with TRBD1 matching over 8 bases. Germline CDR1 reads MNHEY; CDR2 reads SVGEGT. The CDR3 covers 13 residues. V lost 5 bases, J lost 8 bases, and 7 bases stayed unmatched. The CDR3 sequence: CASSRTGPGGYTF. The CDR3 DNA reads TGTGCCAGCAGTAGGACAGGGCCGGGCGGCTACACCTTC.

As DNA, the CDR3 is TGCGCCAGCAGCCTAGACAGACCAGCCTACAATGAGCAGTTCTTC. Translated, it gives CASSLDRPAYNEQFF. This sequence joins TRBV5-1 and TRBJ2-1, with D maybe TRBD1 (5 bases). Germline values: CDR1 SGHRS, CDR2 YFSETQ. The CDR3 extends over 15 amino acids. Trimming pared 4 bases from V and 2 bases from J, leaving 13 bases between.

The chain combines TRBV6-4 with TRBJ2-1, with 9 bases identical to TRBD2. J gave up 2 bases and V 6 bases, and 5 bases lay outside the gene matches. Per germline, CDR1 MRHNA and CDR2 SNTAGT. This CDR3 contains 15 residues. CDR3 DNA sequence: TGTGCCAGCAGAGTTAGCGGGGGCCCCTACAATGAGCAGTTCTTC. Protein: CASRVSGGPYNEQFF.

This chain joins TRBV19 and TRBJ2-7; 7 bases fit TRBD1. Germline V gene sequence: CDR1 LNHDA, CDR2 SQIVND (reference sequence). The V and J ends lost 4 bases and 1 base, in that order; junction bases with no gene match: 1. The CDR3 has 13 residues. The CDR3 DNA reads TGTGCCAGTAGTAGGGACAGATCCTACGAGCAGTACTTC. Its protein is CASSRDRSYEQYF.

In DNA form, the CDR3 reads TGCAGCGTTGAGAGGGATCTTGCAGATACGCAGTATTTT. This codes for CSVERDLADTQYF. V and J are TRBV29-1 and TRBJ2-3; possible D gene TRBD2, 5 bases. V lost 3 bases to trimming and J lost 4 bases, with 11 bases between them. CDR1 SQVTM and CDR2 ANQGSEA come from the germline V gene. The CDR3 spans 13 residues.

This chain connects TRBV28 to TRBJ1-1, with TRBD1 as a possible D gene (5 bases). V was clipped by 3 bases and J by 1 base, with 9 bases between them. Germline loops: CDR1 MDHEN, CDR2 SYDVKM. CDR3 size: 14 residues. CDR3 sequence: CASSLGRANTEAFF. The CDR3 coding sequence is TGTGCCAGCAGTTTGGGCAGGGCGAACACTGAAGCTTTCTTT.

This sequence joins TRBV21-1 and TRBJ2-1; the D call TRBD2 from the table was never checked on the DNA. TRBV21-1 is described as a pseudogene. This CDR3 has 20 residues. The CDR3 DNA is TGTGCCAGCAGCAAAGAGGGACAGGGGCAGCGGGGGGCCAAGTACAATGAGCAGTTCTTC. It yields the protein CASSKEGQGQRGAKYNEQFF.

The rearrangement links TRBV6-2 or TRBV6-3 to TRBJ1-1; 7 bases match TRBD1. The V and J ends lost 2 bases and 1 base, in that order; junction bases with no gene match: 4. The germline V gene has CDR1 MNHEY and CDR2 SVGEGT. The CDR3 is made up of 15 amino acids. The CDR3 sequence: CASSYRQGTNTEAFF. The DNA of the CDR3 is TGTGCCAGCAGTTACCGACAGGGAACGAACACTGAAGCTTTCTTT.

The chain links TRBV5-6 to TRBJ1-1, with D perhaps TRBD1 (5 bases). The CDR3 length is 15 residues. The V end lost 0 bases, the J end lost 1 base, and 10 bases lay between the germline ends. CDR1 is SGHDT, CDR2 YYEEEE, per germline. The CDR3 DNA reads TGTGCCAGCAGCTTGGATCAGGGATCGAACACTGAAGCTTTCTTT. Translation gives CASSLDQGSNTEAFF.

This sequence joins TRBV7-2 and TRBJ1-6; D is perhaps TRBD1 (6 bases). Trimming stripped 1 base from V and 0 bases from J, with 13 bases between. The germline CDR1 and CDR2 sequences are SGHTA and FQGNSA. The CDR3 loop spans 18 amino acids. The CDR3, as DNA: TGTGCCAGCAGCTTAGGAAAAACAGGGAGCTCCTATAATTCACCCCTCCACTTT. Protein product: CASSLGKTGSSYNSPLHF. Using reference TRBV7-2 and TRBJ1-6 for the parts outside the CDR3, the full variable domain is GAGVSQSPSNKVTEKGKDVELRCDPISGHTALYWYRQSLGQGLEFLIYFQGNSAPDKSGLPSDRFSAERTGGSVSTLTIQRTQQEDSAVYLCASSLGKTGSSYNSPLHFGNGTRLTVT.

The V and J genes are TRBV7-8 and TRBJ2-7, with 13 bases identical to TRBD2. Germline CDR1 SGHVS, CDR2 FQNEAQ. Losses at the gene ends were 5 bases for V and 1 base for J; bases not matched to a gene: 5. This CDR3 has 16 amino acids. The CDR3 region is CASSPGLAGESYEQYF. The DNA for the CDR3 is TGTGCCAGCAGCCCCGGACTAGCGGGGGAGTCCTACGAGCAGTACTTC.

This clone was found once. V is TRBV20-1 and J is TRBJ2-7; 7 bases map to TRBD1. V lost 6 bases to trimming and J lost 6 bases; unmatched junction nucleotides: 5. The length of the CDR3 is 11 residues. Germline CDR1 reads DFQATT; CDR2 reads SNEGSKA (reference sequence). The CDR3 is CSARGQREQYF. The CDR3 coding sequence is TGCAGTGCCCGGGGACAGCGCGAGCAGTACTTC.

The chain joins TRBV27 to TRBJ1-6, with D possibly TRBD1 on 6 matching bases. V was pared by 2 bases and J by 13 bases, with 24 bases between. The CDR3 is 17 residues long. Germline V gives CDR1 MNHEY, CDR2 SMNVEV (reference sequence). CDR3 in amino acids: CASSLQPLREERGPLHF. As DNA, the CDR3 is TGTGCCAGCAGTTTACAGCCGCTCCGAGAGGAAAGGGGGCCCCTCCACTTT.

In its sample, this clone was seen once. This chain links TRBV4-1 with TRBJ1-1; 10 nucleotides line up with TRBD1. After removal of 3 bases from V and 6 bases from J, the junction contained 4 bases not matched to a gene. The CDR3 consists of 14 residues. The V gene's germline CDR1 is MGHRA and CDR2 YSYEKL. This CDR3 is CASSQPGQGPEAFF. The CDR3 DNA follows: TGCGCCAGCAGCCAGCCGGGACAGGGGCCTGAAGCTTTCTTT.

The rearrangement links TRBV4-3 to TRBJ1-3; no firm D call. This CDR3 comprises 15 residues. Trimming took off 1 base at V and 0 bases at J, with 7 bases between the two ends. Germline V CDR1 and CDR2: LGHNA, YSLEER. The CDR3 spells CASSQGGSSGNTIYF. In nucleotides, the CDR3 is TGCGCCAGCAGCCAAGGAGGGAGCTCTGGAAACACCATATATTTT.

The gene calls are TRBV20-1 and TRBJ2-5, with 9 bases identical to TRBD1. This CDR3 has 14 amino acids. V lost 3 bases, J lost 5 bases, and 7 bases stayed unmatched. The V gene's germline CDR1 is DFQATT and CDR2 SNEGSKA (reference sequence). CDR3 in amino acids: CSASWDREGETQYF. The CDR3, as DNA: TGCAGTGCTAGTTGGGACAGGGAAGGCGAGACCCAGTACTTC.

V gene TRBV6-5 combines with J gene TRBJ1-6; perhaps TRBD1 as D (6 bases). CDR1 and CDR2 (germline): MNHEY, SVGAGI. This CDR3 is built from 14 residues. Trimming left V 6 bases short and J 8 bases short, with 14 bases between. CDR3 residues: CASSPTGEDSPLHF. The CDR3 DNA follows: TGTGCCAGCAGCCCGACAGGCGAGGATTCACCCCTCCACTTT.

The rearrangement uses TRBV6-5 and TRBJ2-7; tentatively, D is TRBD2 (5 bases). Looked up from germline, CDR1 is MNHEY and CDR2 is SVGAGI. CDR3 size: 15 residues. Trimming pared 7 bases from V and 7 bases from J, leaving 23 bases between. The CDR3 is CASTRGWEITKEQYF. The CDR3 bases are TGTGCCAGCACCAGAGGTTGGGAGATAACCAAAGAGCAGTACTTC.

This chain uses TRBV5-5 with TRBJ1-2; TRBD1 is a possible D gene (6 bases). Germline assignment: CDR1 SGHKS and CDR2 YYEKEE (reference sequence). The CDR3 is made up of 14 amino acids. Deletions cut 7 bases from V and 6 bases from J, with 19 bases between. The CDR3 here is CASSPWEGGDGYTF. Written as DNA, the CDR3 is TGTGCCAGCTCCCCCTGGGAAGGGGGTGATGGCTACACCTTC.

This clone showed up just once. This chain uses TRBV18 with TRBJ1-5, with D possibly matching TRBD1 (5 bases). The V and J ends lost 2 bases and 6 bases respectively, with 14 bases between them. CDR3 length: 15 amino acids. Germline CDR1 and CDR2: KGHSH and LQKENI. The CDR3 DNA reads TGTGCCAGCTCACCAGCACGTGGGGCGGTTCAGCCCCAGCATTTT. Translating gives CASSPARGAVQPQHF.

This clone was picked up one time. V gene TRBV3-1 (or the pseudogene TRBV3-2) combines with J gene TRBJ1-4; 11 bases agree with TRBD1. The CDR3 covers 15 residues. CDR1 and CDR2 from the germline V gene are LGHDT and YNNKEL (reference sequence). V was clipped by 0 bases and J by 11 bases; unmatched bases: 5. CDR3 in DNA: TGTGCCAGCAGCCAAGACGGGACAGGGGGTTCGAAACTGTTTTTT. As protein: CASSQDGTGGSKLFF.

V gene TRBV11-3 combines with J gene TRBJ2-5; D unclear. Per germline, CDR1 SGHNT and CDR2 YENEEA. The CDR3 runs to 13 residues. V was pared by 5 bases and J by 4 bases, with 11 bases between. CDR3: CASSQNWGETQYF. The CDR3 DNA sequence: TGTGCCAGCAGCCAAAATTGGGGAGAGACCCAGTACTTC.

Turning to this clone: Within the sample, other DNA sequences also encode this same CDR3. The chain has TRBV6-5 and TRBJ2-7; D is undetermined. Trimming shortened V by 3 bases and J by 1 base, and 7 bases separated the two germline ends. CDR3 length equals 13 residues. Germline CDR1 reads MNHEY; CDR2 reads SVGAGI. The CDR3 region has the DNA TGTGCCAGCAGTTATTCCGGGTCCTACGAGCAGTACTTC. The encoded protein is CASSYSGSYEQYF.

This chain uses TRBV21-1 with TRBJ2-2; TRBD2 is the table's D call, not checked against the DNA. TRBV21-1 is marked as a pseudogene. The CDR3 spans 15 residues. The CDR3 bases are TGTGCCAGCAGCCAAGCCCTTCTAGGCATCGGGGAGCTGTTTTTT. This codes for CASSQALLGIGELFF.

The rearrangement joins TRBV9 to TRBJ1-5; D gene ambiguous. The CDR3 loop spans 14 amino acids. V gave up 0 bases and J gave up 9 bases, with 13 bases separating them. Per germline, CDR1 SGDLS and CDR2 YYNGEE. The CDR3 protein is CASSVDPGVRPQHF. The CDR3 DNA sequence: TGTGCCAGCAGCGTAGATCCTGGCGTGAGGCCCCAGCATTTT. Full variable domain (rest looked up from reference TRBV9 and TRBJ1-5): DSGVTQTPKHLITATGQRVTLRCSPRSGDLSVYWYQQSLDQGLQFLIQYYNGEERAKGNILERFSAQQFPDLHSELNLSSLELGDSALYFCASSVDPGVRPQHFGDGTRLSIL.

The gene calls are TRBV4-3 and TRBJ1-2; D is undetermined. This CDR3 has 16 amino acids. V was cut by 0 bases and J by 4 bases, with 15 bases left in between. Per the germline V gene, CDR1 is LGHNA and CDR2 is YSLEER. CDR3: CASSQDLGQIIYGYTF. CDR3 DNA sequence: TGCGCCAGCAGCCAAGATCTAGGGCAGATCATCTATGGCTACACCTTC.

In DNA form, the CDR3 reads TGCGCCAGCAGCTTGGAGGGACAACGAAACACTGAAGCTTTCTTT. Its translation: CASSLEGQRNTEAFF. The chain links TRBV5-1 to TRBJ1-1; D possibly corresponds to TRBD1 (6 bases). V was pared by 0 bases and J by 2 bases, with 11 bases between. This CDR3 spans 15 amino acids. Looked up from germline, CDR1 is SGHRS and CDR2 is YFSETQ.